Listed below are T cell receptor beta chains from one sample, sequenced in a study of radiation and T cells in renal cell carcinoma. Data came from immunoSEQ multiplex PCR; TCRdb stores just in-frame clones and leaves some out. The sample includes 110,000 to 150,000 clones, 88% of them seen just once. This sample comprised blood, obtained from a patient whose treatment included radiotherapy and nephrectomy. These receptors all stem from a woman aged 50 to 65 with renal cell carcinoma. Both conserved end residues are part of each CDR3. A D gene is named only where the DNA matches it firmly. Size is omitted from some rows. Given values are once, few, many or a class for expanded clones.

size,J,D,V,DNA,CDR3
few,TRBJ1-1,TRBD1,TRBV4-2,TGTGCCAGCAGCCTCGGACAGGGGAGAGGATCCGGTGAAGCTTTCTTT,CASSLGQGRGSGEAFF
.,TRBJ1-2,TRBD1,TRBV19,TGTGCCAGTAGTACAATGACAGGGCTGCCCTATGGCTACACCTTC,CASSTMTGLPYGYTF
.,TRBJ2-6,TRBD1,TRBV5-1,TGCGCCAGCAGCTTGGACGGGACAGGCCTCTCTGGGGCCAACGTCCTGACTTTC,CASSLDGTGLSGANVLTF
.,TRBJ2-7,.,TRBV5-1,TGCGCCAGCAGCTTGGGCAGGGACTACGAGCAGTACTTC,CASSLGRDYEQYF
.,TRBJ1-2,.,TRBV4-1,TGCGCCAGCAGCCAAGTCGGCCGCTATGGCTACACCTTC,CASSQVGRYGYTF
.,TRBJ1-6,TRBD1,TRBV6-1,TGTGCCAGCAGTCTCGCGGCAGGGGGCACCTCACCCCTCCACTTT,CASSLAAGGTSPLHF
.,TRBJ2-7,TRBD1,TRBV19,TGTGCCAGTAGTTCAAATACAGGGGGCCTGGACTACGAGCAGTACTTC,CASSSNTGGLDYEQYF
.,TRBJ1-6,.,TRBV6-5,TGTGCCAGCAGTTACGGGTCTCTAAATTCACCCCTCCACTTT,CASSYGSLNSPLHF
.,TRBJ1-1,.,TRBV19,TGTGCCAGTACACGAAGAAAAGGGGCGGGGGCGCCGATGAACACTGAAGCTTTCTTT,CASTRRKGAGAPMNTEAFF
.,TRBJ2-7,TRBD1,TRBV28,TGTGCCAGCAGCCACGACAGGGGGCCATCCTACGAGCAGTACTTC,CASSHDRGPSYEQYF
.,TRBJ1-2,.,TRBV20-1,TGCAGTGCTAGACTAGGCGGCTACACCTTC,CSARLGGYTF
once,TRBJ2-2,TRBD2,TRBV7-2,TGTGCCAGCAGCCCCAGCCAGCGGGGGGGCAGGGGGGAGCTGTTTTTT,CASSPSQRGGRGELFF
.,TRBJ1-2,.,TRBV25-1,TGTGCCAGCAGTGAAAATGTGGCGAGGAGGGATGGCTACACCTTC,CASSENVARRDGYTF
once,TRBJ1-4,.,TRBV6-1,TGTGCCAGCAGTGAACTTATGGGTGAAAAACTGTTTTTT,CASSELMGEKLFF
.,TRBJ1-5,.,TRBV6-1,TGTGCCAGCAGTGGACAGGTCGGGGGCAATCAGCCCCAGCATTTT,CASSGQVGGNQPQHF
.,TRBJ2-3,.,TRBV19,TGTGCCAGTAGTATAGGGACGGACGCTTATACGCAGTATTTT,CASSIGTDAYTQYF
.,TRBJ2-7,TRBD2,TRBV9,TGTGCCAGCAGCGTAGGGATTAGCGGGGGCTACGAGCAGTACTTC,CASSVGISGGYEQYF
.,TRBJ2-3,TRBD1,TRBV9,TGTGCCAGCAGCGTAGGCGTGAGGGGGCTAGCAACAGATACGCAGTATTTT,CASSVGVRGLATDTQYF
.,TRBJ1-2,.,TRBV5-1,TGCGCCAGCAGCCTTGACGTGGGGGGCTATGGCTACACCTTC,CASSLDVGGYGYTF
.,TRBJ2-1,.,TRBV5-4,TGTGCCAGCAGCTTGAGACCCGGGAATGAGCAGTTCTTC,CASSLRPGNEQFF
.,TRBJ1-5,.,TRBV28,TGTGCCAGCAGCCCCGGGACCGCGCATCAGCCCCAGCATTTT,CASSPGTAHQPQHF
.,TRBJ1-4,.,TRBV19,TGTGCCAGTAGTATAGGTCCCGGGTTAGGGGACGAAAAACTGTTTTTT,CASSIGPGLGDEKLFF
.,TRBJ2-5,.,TRBV2,TGTGCCAGCAGTGACGGGTCTAGCGTTGAGACCCAGTACTTC,CASSDGSSVETQYF
.,TRBJ1-1,TRBD1,TRBV19,TGTGCCAGTAGCCCAGGGGGCAGGATCACAGCTTTCTTT,CASSPGGRITAFF
.,TRBJ2-3,TRBD2,TRBV5-1,TGCGCCAGCAGCTTAGGGACTAGCGGGGTGTTTGGTTCAGATACGCAGTATTTT,CASSLGTSGVFGSDTQYF
few,TRBJ2-3,.,TRBV7-2,TGTGCCAGCAGCCTCGTAGAAGATACGCAGTATTTT,CASSLVEDTQYF
.,TRBJ2-6,.,TRBV27,TGTGCCAGCAGTTTCCTTCGGCCTGGGGCCAACGTCCTGACTTTC,CASSFLRPGANVLTF
.,TRBJ2-7,.,TRBV25-1,TGTGCCAGCAGTGCACAGGGAACTAACTACGAGCAGTACTTC,CASSAQGTNYEQYF
few,TRBJ2-2,TRBD1,TRBV11-2,TGTGCCAGCAGCTTTAGATTGGAAACAGGGGGCCCGAACACCGGGGAGCTGTTTTTT,CASSFRLETGGPNTGELFF
.,TRBJ2-1,TRBD2,TRBV15,TGTGCCACCAGCAGAGATTTAGGGACTAGCGGGGGCGTGCAGTTCTTC,CATSRDLGTSGGVQFF
.,TRBJ1-1,.,TRBV5-4,TGTGCCAGCAGAGGTCAGGGCTGGGTGAACACTGAAGCTTTCTTT,CASRGQGWVNTEAFF
.,TRBJ2-6,.,TRBV25-1,TGTGCCAGCAGTTCTCCAGGGTCTGGGGCCAACGTCCTGACTTTC,CASSSPGSGANVLTF
.,TRBJ2-2,.,TRBV7-2,TGCGCCAGCAGCTTAGCGACGGTGATCACCGGGGAGCTGTTTTTT,CASSLATVITGELFF
.,TRBJ2-1,.,TRBV19,TGTGCCAGTAGTACCCGCGGGAATGAGCAGTTCTTC,CASSTRGNEQFF
.,TRBJ1-3,.,TRBV5-4,TGTGCCAGCAGCTTGTCTCTGGCTGGAAACACCATATATTTT,CASSLSLAGNTIYF
.,TRBJ1-1,.,TRBV5-1,TGCGCCAGCAGCTTAGGGCAGGAGGGGAAAGCTTTCTTT,CASSLGQEGKAFF